This entry is about one T cell receptor (beta chain). Antigen: not known. This record comes from a study of cytomegalovirus exposure and HLA in healthy donors. V lost 4 bases to trimming and J lost 2 bases, with 7 bases between them. CDR1 is SGHTS and CDR2 is YDEGEE in the germline V gene. This CDR3 has 13 residues. General study findings and limits: Sequencing likely produced, as an artifact, a cluster of highly shared sequence variants. Later analysis identified a missense DCLRE1C variant that was linked to TCR beta V- and J-gene trimming.

13 Jbeta primers and 60 Vbeta primers were used for the PCR. Only in-frame clones appear in the TCRdb table, and some are missing; sequencing was by immunoSEQ multiplex PCR. The table records some 160,000 clones, roughly 80% of them present only once. The chain employs TRBV5-8 and TRBJ1-5; D not certain. Material: PBMCs. This sequence originates from a male donor in good health and CMV-seronegative. Here the CDR3 reads CASSHQGNQPQHF. CDR3 coding DNA: TGTGCCAGCAGCCACCAGGGCAATCAGCCCCAGCATTTT.